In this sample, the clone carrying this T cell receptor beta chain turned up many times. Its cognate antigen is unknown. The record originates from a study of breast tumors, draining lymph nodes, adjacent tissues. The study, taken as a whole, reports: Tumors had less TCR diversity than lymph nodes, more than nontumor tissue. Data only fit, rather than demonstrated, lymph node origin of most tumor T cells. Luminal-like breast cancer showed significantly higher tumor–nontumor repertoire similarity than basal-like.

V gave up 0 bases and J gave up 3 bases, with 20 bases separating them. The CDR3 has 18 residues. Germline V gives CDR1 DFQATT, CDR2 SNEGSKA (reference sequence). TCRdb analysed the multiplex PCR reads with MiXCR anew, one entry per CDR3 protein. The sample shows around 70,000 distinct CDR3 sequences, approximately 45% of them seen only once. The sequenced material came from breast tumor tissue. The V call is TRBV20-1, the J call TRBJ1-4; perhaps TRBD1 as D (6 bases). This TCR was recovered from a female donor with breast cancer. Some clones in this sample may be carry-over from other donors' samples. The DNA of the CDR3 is TGCAGTGCTAGAGAGGTGTGGGCAGGGGCTAGAGCTAATGAAAAACTGTTTTTT. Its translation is CSAREVWAGARANEKLFF.